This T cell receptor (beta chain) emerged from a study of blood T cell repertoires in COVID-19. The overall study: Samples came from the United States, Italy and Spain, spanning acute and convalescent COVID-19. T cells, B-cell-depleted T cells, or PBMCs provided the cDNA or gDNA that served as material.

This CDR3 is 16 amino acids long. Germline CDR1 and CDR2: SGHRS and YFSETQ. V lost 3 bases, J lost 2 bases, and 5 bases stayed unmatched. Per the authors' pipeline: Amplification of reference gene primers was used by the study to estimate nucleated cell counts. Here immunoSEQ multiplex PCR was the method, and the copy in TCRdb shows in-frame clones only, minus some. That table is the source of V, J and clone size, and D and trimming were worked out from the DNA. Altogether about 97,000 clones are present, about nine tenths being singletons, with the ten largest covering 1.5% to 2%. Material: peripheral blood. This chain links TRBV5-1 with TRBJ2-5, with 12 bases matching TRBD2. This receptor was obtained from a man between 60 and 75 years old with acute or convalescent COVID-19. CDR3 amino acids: CASSYGTSGLQETQYF. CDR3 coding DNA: TGCGCCAGCAGCTACGGGACTAGCGGGCTTCAAGAGACCCAGTACTTC.